The rows below give T cell receptor beta chains drawn from one sample of a study of blood T cell repertoires in COVID-19. Using immunoSEQ multiplex PCR, the repertoire was profiled, and TCRdb retains in-frame clones only, with some absent. The sample lists about 53,000 clones; approximately 85% were seen once. Source material: peripheral blood. The source is a woman aged 60-75 years with acute or convalescent COVID-19. Each CDR3 is given with its conserved first and last residue.

TRBJ2-1 | TRBV6-2/TRBV6-3 | CASSPHSGSSYNEQFF
TRBJ2-1 | TRBV6-5 | CASSSRTGSGFF
TRBJ1-5 | TRBV30 | CAWSVLDSQPQHF
TRBJ1-6 | TRBV5-1 | CASSPDGGSNSPLHF
TRBJ2-7 | TRBV3-1/TRBV3-2 | CASSQSPLVLSSYEQYF
TRBJ1-2 | TRBV28 | CASSLAVLYGYTF
TRBJ2-7 | TRBV29-1 | CSVDSGTSGYEQYF
TRBJ1-2 | TRBV10-3 | CAIATGAGGYTF
TRBJ1-1 | TRBV30 | CAWSNRVNTEAFF
TRBJ2-5 | TRBV7-9 | CASSQSTRVLIIETQYF
TRBJ2-2 | TRBV11-2 | CASSLATGLGELFF
TRBJ1-2 | TRBV25-1 | CASSEAGHYGYTF
TRBJ2-2 | TRBV13 | CASSLISAAGELFF
TRBJ1-2 | TRBV30 | CAGTGLRGYTF
TRBJ1-1 | TRBV18 | CASSPGQGILGTEAFF
TRBJ1-2 | TRBV7-9 | CASSLPSQGAFLYGYTF
TRBJ1-5 | TRBV5-5 | CASSWAPGGNNQPQHF
TRBJ1-1 | TRBV14 | CASSKGLGTEAFF
TRBJ1-5 | TRBV28 | CASSFGGEGNGNQPQHF
TRBJ1-4 | TRBV5-1 | CASSPAATNEKLFF
TRBJ2-7 | TRBV5-1 | CASRRDSYEQYF
TRBJ2-1 | TRBV14 | CASSRGSRGAPYNEQFF
TRBJ1-2 | TRBV6-2/TRBV6-3 | CASSYPQGTGNYGYTF
TRBJ2-7 | TRBV18 | CASSPEYEQYF
TRBJ1-1 | TRBV18 | CASSAIRGLLSMNTEAFF
TRBJ2-2 | TRBV28 | CASSLGQHTGELFF
TRBJ2-1 | TRBV4-1 | CASSSGQVNNEQFF
TRBJ2-1 | TRBV19 | CASSKPHRGYNEQFF
TRBJ2-7 | TRBV7-2 | CASSPQPRTGIYEQYF
TRBJ1-1 | TRBV19 | CASSYGRQGERNTEAFF
TRBJ2-7 | TRBV5-4 | CASSSTTGQQYF
TRBJ2-5 | TRBV18 | CASSPGTGGETQYF
TRBJ1-5 | TRBV19 | CASSISNVGGQPQHF
TRBJ2-7 | TRBV27 | CASSFYEGTRMDEQYF
TRBJ2-7 | TRBV15 | CATSRDASEAYEQYF
TRBJ1-2 | TRBV5-6 | CASSFISDVSEGYGYTF
TRBJ2-2 | TRBV7-2 | CASSRGGASNTGELFF
TRBJ1-1 | TRBV10-3 | CAIAPANTEAFF
TRBJ2-7 | TRBV27 | CASSSLTGTGSYEQYF
TRBJ1-6 | TRBV2 | CASSVRYNSPLHF
TRBJ1-1 | TRBV29-1 | CSVNRDRGNTEAFF
TRBJ2-1 | TRBV2 | CASSVLAGASNEQFF
TRBJ2-1 | TRBV3-1/TRBV3-2 | CASSQEGQNYNEQFF
TRBJ1-6 | TRBV9 | CASSVGTGLNSPLHF
TRBJ2-5 | TRBV11-2 | CASSRGGLAGTQETQYF
TRBJ1-4 | TRBV21-1 | CASNLGWSNEKLFF
TRBJ1-1 | TRBV28 | CASSSGTSFGNTEAFF
TRBJ1-3 | TRBV3-1/TRBV3-2 | CASSKTRDSGNTIYF
TRBJ1-5 | TRBV7-3 | CASSYNRGHNQPQHF
TRBJ2-7 | TRBV3-1/TRBV3-2 | CASSREGGTYEQYF
TRBJ1-1 | TRBV2 | CASSEVTKAFF
TRBJ1-3 | TRBV5-6 | CASSFLSSGNTIYF
TRBJ2-3 | TRBV7-3 | CASSSRRTSGLTDTQYF
TRBJ1-1 | TRBV5-1 | CASSLMGQGNTEAFF
TRBJ1-1 | TRBV30 | CAWSAGTGPNTEAFF
TRBJ2-5 | TRBV5-1 | CASSVSRGSGETQYF
TRBJ1-4 | TRBV7-3 | CASSEDPRGQSNEKLFF
TRBJ1-5 | TRBV28 | CASSLGQGHQPQHF
TRBJ1-4 | TRBV11-3 | CASSFALRTAKNEKLFF